Below, 4 T cell receptor beta chains from the same sample are listed, as sequenced in a study of blood T cell repertoires in COVID-19. Clones were sequenced by immunoSEQ multiplex PCR, and TCRdb holds only the in-frame ones, with some missing. The sample contains about 260,000 clones, 88% of which appear only once. The sequencing input was PBMCs or T cells enriched from blood (not recorded which). Receptor source: a woman in her 40s who had been exposed to COVID-19.

V usage is TRBV6-6 and J usage is TRBJ2-7; D not certain. The germline V gene encodes CDR1 MNHNY and CDR2 SVGAGI (reference sequence). The CDR3 totals 14 residues. Trimming removed 2 bases from V and 5 bases from J, with 13 bases in between. CDR3 bases: TGTGCCAGCAGTTACACAGCAGGCAGCCACGAGCAGTACTTC. This translates into CASSYTAGSHEQYF.

The chain carries TRBV7-3 and TRBJ2-1, with D tentatively TRBD2 (5 bases). The CDR3 has 13 amino acids. The germline CDR1 and CDR2 sequences are SGHTA and FQGTGA. V was clipped by 6 bases and J by 5 bases, with 11 bases between them. CDR3 protein: CASSPEADNEQFF. For the CDR3, the DNA is TGTGCCAGCAGTCCGGAGGCGGACAATGAGCAGTTCTTC.

This chain links TRBV6-5 with TRBJ2-4; possibly TRBD1 for D (6 bases). Trimming left V 5 bases short and J 4 bases short, with 15 bases between. Germline V gene sequence: CDR1 MNHEY, CDR2 SVGAGI. The CDR3 runs 15 residues. This CDR3 reads CASSPIRDTKNIQYF. The CDR3 DNA reads TGTGCCAGCAGTCCGATTCGGGACACAAAAAACATTCAGTACTTC.

This rearrangement joins TRBV4-1 to TRBJ2-1; TRBD1 matches at 10 bases. Germline lookup yields CDR1 MGHRA and CDR2 YSYEKL. With 3 bases clipped from V and 0 bases from J, the junction kept 8 bases outside the gene matches. This CDR3 has 18 amino acids. CDR3 in amino acids: CASSHDRGQVSSYNEQFF. CDR3 coding DNA: TGCGCCAGCAGCCACGACAGGGGGCAAGTAAGCTCCTACAATGAGCAGTTCTTC.